These 10 T cell receptor beta chains came from one sample sequenced in a study of monozygotic twins with inflammatory bowel disease. TCRdb reprocessed the 5' RACE reads and keeps a single row for each CDR3 protein, giving no DNA. The table counts approximately 400,000 distinct CDR3 sequences; 2% to 3% lies in the top ten. Material: blood. All receptors derive from a human donor with ulcerative colitis or Crohn's disease, or a healthy co-twin of an affected twin (not recorded which).

V is TRBV27 and J is TRBJ1-2; lacking DNA, the TRBD1 call made by TCRdb goes unchecked. Germline assignment: CDR1 MNHEY and CDR2 SMNVEV (reference sequence). The CDR3 runs to 14 residues. This chain's CDR3 is CASSQFRTAGGYTF.

The CDR3 sequence is CASRTKIRQTSGNSNQPQHF. This rearrangement joins TRBV28 to TRBJ1-5; the D gene TCRdb calls, TRBD1, cannot be checked with no DNA. Germline CDR1 reads MDHEN; CDR2 reads SYDVKM. CDR3 length: 20 residues.

The chain employs TRBV15 and TRBJ2-1; no DNA is available, so the TRBD1 call from TCRdb remains unchecked. CDR1 LNHNV and CDR2 YYDKDF come from the germline V gene (reference sequence). CDR3 size: 16 residues. CDR3 sequence: CATSLRGGRTYNEQFF.

The J gene is TRBJ2-7, the V gene TRBV28; TCRdb indicates TRBD1, and absent DNA this call remains unverified. The V gene's germline CDR1 is MDHEN and CDR2 SYDVKM. The CDR3 totals 15 residues. The CDR3 loop is CASSFRGTVGVEQYF.

CDR3 protein: CASSLVRNTEAFF. This rearrangement joins TRBV5-1 to TRBJ1-1. Per the germline V gene, CDR1 is SGHRS and CDR2 is YFSETQ. The CDR3 contains 13 residues.

The CDR3: CSVELAGTYYGYTF. The V call is TRBV29-1, the J call TRBJ1-2. Germline V gene sequence: CDR1 SQVTM, CDR2 ANQGSEA. The CDR3 length is 14 residues.

V usage is TRBV24-1 and J usage is TRBJ1-5. The germline V gene encodes CDR1 KGHDR and CDR2 SFDVKD. This CDR3 region has 13 residues. The CDR3 sequence is CATSSHSNQPQHF.

The chain links TRBV28 to TRBJ2-1; the D call of TRBD1 rests on TCRdb alone, since no DNA is present to check it. Germline V gene data show CDR1 as MDHEN and CDR2 as SYDVKM. The CDR3 length is 15 residues. The CDR3 sequence is CASGTPGAHYNEQFF.

The chain recombines TRBV7-7 with TRBJ2-5; TCRdb selects TRBD2, and the lack of DNA leaves this call unchecked. The CDR3 runs 15 residues. Germline-derived CDR1 and CDR2 are SSHAT and FNYEAQ (reference sequence). CDR3 loop: CASSEPAGGVETQYF.

The chain recombines TRBV6-2 or TRBV6-3 with TRBJ1-6; TCRdb outputs TRBD1, but without DNA this stays unchecked. Per the germline V gene, CDR1 is MNHEY and CDR2 is SVGEGT. The CDR3 is 18 residues long. This CDR3 reads CASSYSPGGSMRNSPLHF.